The 22 T cell receptor beta chains given below trace back to one sample, sequenced in a study of coeliac disease. The table came from immunoSEQ multiplex PCR; TCRdb's copy has only in-frame clones and leaves some out. Here the sample spans 4,000 to 5,000 clones, roughly 72% being singletons. Sequences were obtained from lymphocytes from the gut lamina propria. The origin of the receptors is a man younger than 35 with celiac disease on a gluten-free diet.

CDR3 region: CASSPGSSGIYEQYF. Here the CDR3 DNA reads TGTGCCAGCAGCCCAGGGTCCTCAGGGATTTACGAGCAGTACTTC. This chain joins TRBV5-4 and TRBJ2-7, with a tentative D call TRBD1 (5 bases). V was trimmed by 4 bases and J by 4 bases, leaving 18 bases between them. The CDR3 spans 15 residues. From germline, CDR1 is SGHNT and CDR2 YYREEE (reference sequence).

V gene TRBV27 combines with J gene TRBJ2-4; TRBD2 aligns across 7 bases. CDR3 length equals 13 residues. The germline V gene has CDR1 MNHEY and CDR2 SMNVEV (reference sequence). Germline trimming cut 7 bases from V and 6 bases from J; bases unmatched to any gene: 6. The CDR3 DNA reads as TGTGCCAGCACCACGGGGGGACTAAACATTCAGTACTTC. It translates to CASTTGGLNIQYF.

This chain connects TRBV30 to TRBJ2-5, with 10 bases fitting TRBD2. The junction had 10 bases not matched to a gene; V was cut back by 4 bases and J by 5 bases. The germline V gene encodes CDR1 GTSNPN and CDR2 SVGIG (reference sequence). The CDR3 is 15 residues long. CDR3 residues: CAWKPGTSVFETQYF. The CDR3 region has the DNA TGTGCCTGGAAGCCCGGGACTAGCGTATTCGAGACCCAGTACTTC. Variable domain in full (rest from reference TRBV30 and TRBJ2-5): SQTIHQWPATLVQPVGSPLSLECTVEGTSNPNLYWYRQAAGRGLQLLFYSVGIGQISSEVPQNLSASRPQDRQFILSSKKLLLSDSGFYLCAWKPGTSVFETQYFGPGTRLLVL.

The chain joins TRBV7-9 to TRBJ1-1; D not certain. Germline CDR1 reads SEHNR; CDR2 reads FQNEAQ (reference sequence). CDR3 length equals 13 residues. Between the trimmed V and J ends, which lost 2 bases and 4 bases, there was a span of 8 bases. The CDR3 coding sequence is TGTGCCAGCAGCTTAATGTCAGGCACTGAAGCTTTCTTT. Protein: CASSLMSGTEAFF. The entire variable domain, with the rest obtained from reference TRBV7-9 and TRBJ1-1, is as follows: DTGVSQNPRHKITKRGQNVTFRCDPISEHNRLYWYRQTLGQGPEFLTYFQNEAQLEKSRLLSDRFSAERPKGSFSTLEIQRTEQGDSAMYLCASSLMSGTEAFFGQGTRLTVV.

This clone occurred a few times. This sequence joins TRBV5-1 and TRBJ1-4; 11 bases line up with TRBD1. The CDR3 spans 15 residues. CDR1 SGHRS and CDR2 YFSETQ come from the germline V gene. Trimming at V came to 4 bases and at J to 2 bases, leaving 1 base not matched to a gene. The CDR3 DNA reads as TGCGCCAGCAGCGGACAGGGGGCTACTAATGAAAAACTGTTTTTT. Translation: CASSGQGATNEKLFF.

This rearrangement joins TRBV10-3 to TRBJ1-2; a possible D gene is TRBD1 (5 bases). CDR3 length: 14 amino acids. From germline, CDR1 is ENHRY and CDR2 SYGVKD. The V and J ends lost 11 bases and 6 bases respectively, with 22 bases between them. CDR3 region: CAVGTSGDMDGYTF. The CDR3 region has the DNA TGTGCCGTTGGGACTTCAGGAGATATGGATGGCTACACCTTC.

The chain links TRBV9 to TRBJ2-3; the match to TRBD2 covers 7 bases. Unmatched junction bases numbered 7, after V lost 4 bases and J lost 2 bases. This CDR3 has 15 residues. Per the germline V gene, CDR1 is SGDLS and CDR2 is YYNGEE. The CDR3 DNA sequence: TGTGCCAGCAGCACGAACGGGGGGTCCACAGATACGCAGTATTTT. It codes for CASSTNGGSTDTQYF.

This chain uses TRBV4-3 with TRBJ2-7; 8 bases line up with TRBD2. V dropped 4 bases and J dropped 4; count of bases not matched to a gene: 9. The CDR3 has 15 amino acids. Germline-derived CDR1 and CDR2 are LGHNA and YSLEER. The CDR3: CASSPFRGGVYEQYF. The DNA of the CDR3 is TGCGCCAGCAGCCCGTTCCGGGGGGGCGTTTACGAGCAGTACTTC.

The V call is TRBV5-1, the J call TRBJ2-7; TRBD1 might be the D (5 bases). In germline, CDR1 is SGHRS, CDR2 YFSETQ. This CDR3 comprises 14 residues. The V end was cut by 0 bases, the J end by 2 bases, with 9 bases between. The CDR3 loop reads CASSLEGRTYEQYF. The CDR3 DNA follows: TGCGCCAGCAGCTTGGAGGGGCGGACCTACGAGCAGTACTTC. Full variable domain (remainder filled in from reference TRBV5-1 and TRBJ2-7): KAGVTQTPRYLIKTRGQQVTLSCSPISGHRSVSWYQQTPGQGLQFLFEYFSETQRNKGNFPGRFSGRQFSNSRSEMNVSTLELGDSALYLCASSLEGRTYEQYFGPGTRLTVT.

This chain links TRBV15 with TRBJ1-5; D ambiguous. V lost 0 bases and J lost 8, with 17 bases in between. Germline V CDR1 and CDR2: LNHNV, YYDKDF (reference sequence). The CDR3 extends over 16 amino acids. CDR3 DNA: TGTGCCACCAGCAGAGATCCCCCGGGTTCGAGGAAGCCCCAGCATTTT. Its translation is CATSRDPPGSRKPQHF. The full variable domain, rest sourced from reference TRBV15 and TRBJ1-5, is DAMVIQNPRYQVTQFGKPVTLSCSQTLNHNVMYWYQQKSSQAPKLLFHYYDKDFNNEADTPDNFQSRRPNTSFCFLDIRSPGLGDTAMYLCATSRDPPGSRKPQHFGDGTRLSIL.

This clone was picked up one time. The CDR3 nucleotides read TGTGCCAGTAGTATAGAGCAAATCCGGGACAGGGATGGCTACACCTTC. Its translation is CASSIEQIRDRDGYTF. The V and J genes are TRBV19 and TRBJ1-2; the match to TRBD1 covers 9 bases. CDR3 length equals 16 residues. The trim removed 0 bases at V and 6 bases at J, leaving 8 bases unmatched. Germline V gene data show CDR1 as LNHDA and CDR2 as SQIVND (reference sequence). Together with reference TRBV19 and TRBJ1-2, the CDR3 gives the full variable domain: DGGITQSPKYLFRKEGQNVTLSCEQNLNHDAMYWYRQDPGQGLRLIYYSQIVNDFQKGDIAEGYSVSREKKESFPLTVTSAQKNPTAFYLCASSIEQIRDRDGYTFGSGTRLTVV.

This CDR3 is CASKLSSSYNEQFF. In nucleotides, the CDR3 is TGTGCCAGCAAACTATCCAGCTCCTACAATGAGCAGTTCTTC. This chain uses TRBV2 with TRBJ2-1, with unresolved D. V was trimmed by 7 bases and J by 0 bases, leaving 10 bases between them. Germline V gene data show CDR1 as SNHLY and CDR2 as FYNNEI. The CDR3 is 14 amino acids.

This clone turned up a few times. V usage is TRBV27 and J usage is TRBJ2-3; the match to TRBD1 covers 8 bases. The CDR3 loop spans 14 amino acids. V shed 2 bases and J 4 bases; nucleotides not matched to a gene: 2. Germline-derived CDR1 and CDR2 are MNHEY and SMNVEV (reference sequence). In DNA form, the CDR3 reads TGTGCCAGCAGTTTACAGACAGGGGCAGATACGCAGTATTTT. It encodes CASSLQTGADTQYF.

V gene TRBV19 combines with J gene TRBJ2-7, with TRBD2 identical over 11 bases. CDR3 length equals 15 residues. The germline V gene encodes CDR1 LNHDA and CDR2 SQIVND (reference sequence). Trimming removed 3 bases from V and 2 bases from J; junction bases left unmatched: 3. The CDR3 DNA is TGTGCCAGTAGTATGACTAGCGGGGAGACCTACGAGCAGTACTTC. Encoded protein: CASSMTSGETYEQYF. Variable domain in full (rest from reference TRBV19 and TRBJ2-7): DGGITQSPKYLFRKEGQNVTLSCEQNLNHDAMYWYRQDPGQGLRLIYYSQIVNDFQKGDIAEGYSVSREKKESFPLTVTSAQKNPTAFYLCASSMTSGETYEQYFGPGTRLTVT.

The chain couples TRBV15 to TRBJ1-2, with no clear D. The V end lost 1 base, the J end lost 7 bases, and 13 bases lay between the germline ends. Germline values: CDR1 LNHNV, CDR2 YYDKDF (reference sequence). CDR3 length: 14 residues. CDR3 in DNA: TGTGCCACCAGCAGAGGGGAGGGAGCGGGTGGCTACACCTTC. Its translation: CATSRGEGAGGYTF.

CDR3 DNA sequence: TGTGCCAGCAGTTTATCGACTGGGACATACAACACTGAAGCTTTCTTT. As protein: CASSLSTGTYNTEAFF. V gene TRBV27 combines with J gene TRBJ1-1, with TRBD1 as a possible D gene (6 bases). Germline V gene sequence: CDR1 MNHEY, CDR2 SMNVEV (reference sequence). Trimming pared 0 bases from V and 2 bases from J, leaving 13 bases between. This CDR3 spans 16 amino acids.

The V call is TRBV6-6, the J call TRBJ2-7, with TRBD1 matching over 9 bases. Germline loops: CDR1 MNHNY, CDR2 SVGAGI (reference sequence). The V gene end was trimmed by 9 bases and the J gene end by 7 bases; junction bases not matched to a gene: 16. The CDR3 is 15 residues long. The CDR3 DNA reads as TGTGCCAGTTTAAGATCGGGACAGGGCCGTATGGAGCAGTACTTC. Translated, it gives CASLRSGQGRMEQYF.

The genes are TRBV6-1 and TRBJ2-2, with no clear D. Trimming shortened V by 3 bases and J by 6 bases, and 11 bases separated the two germline ends. This CDR3 has 14 residues. The germline V gene encodes CDR1 MNHNS and CDR2 SASEGT. CDR3 protein: CASSDGSYSGELFF. The CDR3 coding sequence is TGTGCCAGCAGTGACGGGTCCTATTCCGGGGAGCTGTTTTTT.

Concerning this clone: Its ends do not fully match the called genes, so a read error is possible. The chain carries TRBV28 and TRBJ1-5, with a weak D call TRBD1 (6 bases). Germline loops: CDR1 MDHEN, CDR2 SYDVKM. The CDR3 runs 16 residues. In DNA form, the CDR3 reads TGTGCCAGCAGTTTGATACAGGGCCCTAGCAATCAGCCCCGGCATTTT. Encoded protein: CASSLIQGPSNQPRHF.

This clone appeared a few times. V usage is TRBV7-6 and J usage is TRBJ2-7; 7 bases line up with TRBD1. V was clipped by 0 bases and J by 4 bases; unmatched bases: 9. This CDR3 spans 16 amino acids. Germline values: CDR1 SGHVS, CDR2 FNYEAQ. CDR3 bases: TGTGCCAGCAGCTTAGCTCCTCCGGGACAGTCTTACGAGCAGTACTTC. It yields the protein CASSLAPPGQSYEQYF.

V gene TRBV4-2 combines with J gene TRBJ1-5; a weak D match, TRBD1 (6 bases). The CDR3 loop spans 15 amino acids. Germline lookup yields CDR1 LGHNA and CDR2 YNFKEQ. The V end was cut by 2 bases, the J end by 2 bases, with 10 bases between. The CDR3 reads CASSQTGMGNQPQHF. The CDR3 DNA is TGTGCCAGCAGCCAAACAGGGATGGGCAATCAGCCCCAGCATTTT.

The rearrangement uses TRBV19 and TRBJ1-5, with a weak D call TRBD1 (6 bases). V was trimmed by 5 bases and J by 2 bases, leaving 10 bases between them. Germline loops: CDR1 LNHDA, CDR2 SQIVND (reference sequence). CDR3 length equals 14 residues. The CDR3 coding sequence is TGTGCCAGTAGTGCCCGGACAGGCAATCAGCCCCAGCATTTT. Translating it yields CASSARTGNQPQHF.